This is a list of T cell receptor beta chains from one sample in a study of blood T cell repertoires in COVID-19. TCRdb keeps only in-frame clones here, not all; method: immunoSEQ multiplex PCR. The table has 100,000 to 150,000 clones, over 75% seen once. Input material: peripheral blood. The receptors shown here come from a man aged 25 to 40 with COVID-19, enrolled during active disease. Both conserved end residues are part of each CDR3. The D gene is left open where the match is weak. The size field is filled for only some rows; it gives once, few, many or a size class.

v_call	d_call	j_call	clone_size	cdr3_aa	cdr3_nt
TRBV6-5	TRBD1	TRBJ2-1	-	CASSLPGQEYNEQFF	TGTGCCAGCAGTTTACCGGGACAGGAGTACAATGAGCAGTTCTTC
TRBV2	TRBD1	TRBJ1-1	-	CASRPTGGFTEAFF	TGTGCCAGCAGACCGACAGGGGGCTTCACTGAAGCTTTCTTT
TRBV6-1	TRBD1	TRBJ1-2	-	CASSTGTGGGGYTF	TGTGCCAGCAGTACCGGGACAGGGGGCGGTGGCTACACCTTC
TRBV27	-	TRBJ2-2	-	CATRDRGGTNTGELFF	TGTGCCACCAGAGACCGCGGCGGGACTAACACCGGGGAGCTGTTTTTT
TRBV4-1	-	TRBJ1-5	-	CASSQDQGSNQPQHF	TGCGCCAGCAGCCAAGATCAGGGGTCAAATCAGCCCCAGCATTTT
TRBV12-3/TRBV12-4	TRBD1	TRBJ1-5	few	CASSPGGRQPQHF	TGTGCCAGCAGTCCAGGGGGCCGGCAGCCCCAGCATTTT
TRBV4-2	-	TRBJ1-3	-	CASSQQGFGNTIYF	TGTGCCAGCAGCCAACAGGGTTTTGGAAACACCATATATTTT
TRBV4-1	TRBD1	TRBJ1-5	-	CASSHRGGGTGINQPQHF	TGCGCCAGCAGCCATCGCGGGGGCGGGACAGGGATAAATCAGCCCCAGCATTTT
TRBV5-1	-	TRBJ2-5	-	CASSLVDGGAGTQYF	TGCGCCAGCAGCTTGGTGGACGGAGGGGCGGGGACCCAGTACTTC
TRBV7-9	-	TRBJ1-4	-	CASSSGRDGGNEKLFF	TGTGCCAGCAGCTCGGGGAGGGACGGCGGTAATGAAAAACTGTTTTTT
TRBV7-9	-	TRBJ1-1	few	CASSLVRNTEAFF	TGTGCCAGCAGCTTAGTCAGAAACACTGAAGCTTTCTTT
TRBV6-6	TRBD1	TRBJ2-7	-	CASRRDRAPYEQYF	TGTGCCAGCAGACGGGACAGGGCCCCTTACGAGCAGTACTTC
TRBV5-4	-	TRBJ1-2	-	CASSLNLQVLYGYTF	TGTGCCAGCAGCTTGAACCTACAGGTTCTTTATGGCTACACCTTC
TRBV4-3	TRBD2	TRBJ2-1	-	CASSQGTSGDYNEQFF	TGCGCCAGCAGCCAAGGGACTAGCGGGGACTACAATGAGCAGTTCTTC
TRBV7-2	TRBD1	TRBJ1-1	few	CASSFGQGAPREAFF	TGTGCCAGCAGCTTCGGACAGGGGGCCCCTCGTGAAGCTTTCTTT
TRBV6-2/TRBV6-3	TRBD1	TRBJ1-1	-	CASSLFVDRHGEAFF	TGTGCCAGCAGTTTATTCGTGGACAGGCATGGTGAAGCTTTCTTT
TRBV7-2	-	TRBJ2-3	few	CASTTQGSTDTQYF	TGTGCCAGCACTACTCAGGGGAGCACAGATACGCAGTATTTT
TRBV30	-	TRBJ1-1	-	CAWTRHLAREAFF	TGTGCCTGGACCAGACACCTAGCTCGAGAAGCTTTCTTT
TRBV4-1	-	TRBJ1-2	-	CASSQPTTSTRNYGYTF	TGCGCCAGCAGCCAACCCACGACGAGTACCAGGAACTATGGCTACACCTTC
TRBV19	TRBD1	TRBJ1-2	-	CASSIGTGVGTHGYTF	TGTGCCAGTAGTATAGGCACAGGGGTGGGGACCCATGGCTACACCTTC
TRBV19	TRBD1	TRBJ1-2	once	CASSIPTGRGYTF	TGTGCCAGTAGTATTCCGACAGGGCGTGGCTACACCTTC
TRBV5-1	-	TRBJ1-6	-	CASSSEIRIQGHNSPLHF	TGCGCCAGCAGCTCCGAAATCCGAATACAGGGTCATAATTCACCCCTCCACTTT
TRBV7-2	TRBD1	TRBJ1-6	-	CASSLVPGGASPLHF	TGTGCCAGCAGCTTAGTCCCAGGGGGTGCTTCACCCCTCCACTTT
TRBV7-9	-	TRBJ2-1	-	CASSSRRRRGNEQFF	TGTGCCAGCAGCTCCCGACGCAGACGAGGCAATGAGCAGTTCTTC
TRBV6-1	-	TRBJ2-5	-	CASSDTGTGSETQYF	TGTGCCAGCAGTGACACCGGAACCGGGTCGGAGACCCAGTACTTC
TRBV5-1	-	TRBJ2-3	-	CASSFGAPKTTDTQYF	TGCGCCAGCAGCTTTGGGGCACCCAAAACCACAGATACGCAGTATTTT
TRBV5-1	TRBD2	TRBJ2-5	-	CASGGGPDQETQYF	TGCGCCAGCGGCGGGGGGCCCGACCAAGAGACCCAGTACTTC